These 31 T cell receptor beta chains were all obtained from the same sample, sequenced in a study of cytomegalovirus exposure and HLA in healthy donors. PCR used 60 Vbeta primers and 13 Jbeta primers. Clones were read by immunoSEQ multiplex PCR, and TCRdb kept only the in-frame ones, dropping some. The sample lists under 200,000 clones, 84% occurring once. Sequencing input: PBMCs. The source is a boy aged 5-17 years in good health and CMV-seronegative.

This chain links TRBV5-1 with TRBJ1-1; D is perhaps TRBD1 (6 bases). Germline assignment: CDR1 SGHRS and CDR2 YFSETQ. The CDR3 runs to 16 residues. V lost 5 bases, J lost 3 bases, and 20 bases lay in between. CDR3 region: CASRGAVGAGDTEAFF. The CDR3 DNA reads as TGCGCCAGCAGGGGGGCTGTAGGTGCTGGGGACACTGAAGCTTTCTTT.

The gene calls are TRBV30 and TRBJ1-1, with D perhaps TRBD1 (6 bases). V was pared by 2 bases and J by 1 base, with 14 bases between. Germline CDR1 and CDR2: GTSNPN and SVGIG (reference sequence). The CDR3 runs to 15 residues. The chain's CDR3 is CAWSLRGRSNTEAFF. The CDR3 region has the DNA TGTGCCTGGAGTCTCAGGGGCCGGTCGAACACTGAAGCTTTCTTT.

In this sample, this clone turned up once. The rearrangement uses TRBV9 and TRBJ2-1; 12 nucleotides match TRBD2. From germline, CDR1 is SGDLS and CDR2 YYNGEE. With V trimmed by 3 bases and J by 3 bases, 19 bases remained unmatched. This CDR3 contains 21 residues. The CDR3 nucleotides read TGTGCCAGCAGCGCTCTCAAGGGGGGGGCTAGCGGGAGGGGATTCTACAATGAGCAGTTCTTC. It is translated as CASSALKGGASGRGFYNEQFF.

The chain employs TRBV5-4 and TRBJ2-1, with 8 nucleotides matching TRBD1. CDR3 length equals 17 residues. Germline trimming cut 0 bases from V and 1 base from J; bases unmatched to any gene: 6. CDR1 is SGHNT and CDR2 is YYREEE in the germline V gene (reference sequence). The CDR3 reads CASSLAGTGRSYNEQFF. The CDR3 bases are TGTGCCAGCAGCTTGGCCGGGACAGGTCGGTCCTACAATGAGCAGTTCTTC.

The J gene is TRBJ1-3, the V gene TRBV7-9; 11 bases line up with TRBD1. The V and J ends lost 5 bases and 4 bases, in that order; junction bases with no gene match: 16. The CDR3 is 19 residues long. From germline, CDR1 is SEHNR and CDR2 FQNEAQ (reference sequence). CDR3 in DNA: TGTGCCAGCAGCGCACCGTACCCGGGACAGGGGGTTTTAGGAAACACCATATATTTT. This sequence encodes CASSAPYPGQGVLGNTIYF.

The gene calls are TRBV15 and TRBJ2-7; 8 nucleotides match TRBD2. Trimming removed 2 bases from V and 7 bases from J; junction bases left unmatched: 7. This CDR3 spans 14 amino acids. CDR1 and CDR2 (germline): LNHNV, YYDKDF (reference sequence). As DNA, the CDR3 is TGTGCCACCAGCAGATCTAGACTAGCGTGGGAGCAGTACTTC. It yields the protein CATSRSRLAWEQYF.

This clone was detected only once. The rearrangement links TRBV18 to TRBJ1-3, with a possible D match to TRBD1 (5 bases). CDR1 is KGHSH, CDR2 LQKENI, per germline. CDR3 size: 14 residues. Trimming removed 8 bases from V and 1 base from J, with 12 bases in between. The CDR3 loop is CASRTGGSGNTIYF. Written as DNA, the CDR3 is TGTGCCAGCAGGACCGGGGGGTCTGGAAACACCATATATTTT.

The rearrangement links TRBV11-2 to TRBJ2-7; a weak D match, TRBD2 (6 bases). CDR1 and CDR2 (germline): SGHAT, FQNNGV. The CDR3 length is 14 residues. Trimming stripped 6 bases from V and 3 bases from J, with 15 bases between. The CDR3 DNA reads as TGTGCCAGCAGTATTCAGGGAGGAGGCTACGAGCAGTACTTC. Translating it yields CASSIQGGGYEQYF.

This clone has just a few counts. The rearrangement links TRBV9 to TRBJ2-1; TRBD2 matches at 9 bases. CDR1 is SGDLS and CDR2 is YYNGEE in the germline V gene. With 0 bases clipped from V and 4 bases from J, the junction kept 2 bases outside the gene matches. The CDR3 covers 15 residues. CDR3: CASSVVTSGYNEQFF. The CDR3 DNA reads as TGTGCCAGCAGCGTAGTTACTAGCGGGTACAATGAGCAGTTCTTC.

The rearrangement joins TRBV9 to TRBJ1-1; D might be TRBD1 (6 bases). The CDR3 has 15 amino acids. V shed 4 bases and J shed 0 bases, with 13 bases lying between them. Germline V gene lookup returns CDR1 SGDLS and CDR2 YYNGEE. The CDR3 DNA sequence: TGTGCCAGCAGCCCCCAGGGGACGGTGAACACTGAAGCTTTCTTT. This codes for CASSPQGTVNTEAFF.

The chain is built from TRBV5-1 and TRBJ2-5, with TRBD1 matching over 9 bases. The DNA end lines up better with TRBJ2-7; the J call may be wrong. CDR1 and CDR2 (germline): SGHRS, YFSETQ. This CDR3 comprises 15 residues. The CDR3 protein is CASSLATGGFREQYF. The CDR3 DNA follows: TGCGCCAGCAGCTTGGCGACAGGGGGTTTTCGCGAGCAGTACTTC.

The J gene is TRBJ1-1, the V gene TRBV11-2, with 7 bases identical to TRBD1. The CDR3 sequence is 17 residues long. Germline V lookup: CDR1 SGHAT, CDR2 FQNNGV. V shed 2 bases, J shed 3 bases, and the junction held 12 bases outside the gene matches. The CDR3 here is CASSLLAGGQYDTEAFF. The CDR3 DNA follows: TGTGCCAGCAGCTTACTGGCAGGGGGTCAGTACGACACTGAAGCTTTCTTT.

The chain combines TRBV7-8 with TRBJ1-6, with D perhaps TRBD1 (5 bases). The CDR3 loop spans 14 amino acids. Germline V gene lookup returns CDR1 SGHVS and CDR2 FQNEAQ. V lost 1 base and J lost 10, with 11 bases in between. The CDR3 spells CASSLVGRDSPLHF. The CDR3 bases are TGTGCCAGCAGCTTAGTTGGGAGGGACTCACCCCTCCACTTT.

For the CDR3, the DNA is TGTGCCTGGAGAGGGGTAGGGGCTCGGTACAATGAGCAGTTCTTC. Protein product: CAWRGVGARYNEQFF. The V gene is TRBV30, the J gene TRBJ2-1; D is perhaps TRBD1 (5 bases). This CDR3 spans 15 amino acids. Trimming removed 3 bases at V and 4 bases at J, with 16 bases between. Germline CDR1 reads GTSNPN; CDR2 reads SVGIG (reference sequence).

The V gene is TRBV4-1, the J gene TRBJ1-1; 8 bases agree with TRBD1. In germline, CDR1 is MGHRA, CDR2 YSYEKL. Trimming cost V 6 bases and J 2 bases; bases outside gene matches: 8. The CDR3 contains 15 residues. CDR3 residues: CASSTGGTGNTEAFF. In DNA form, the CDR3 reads TGCGCCAGCAGTACCGGGGGGACAGGTAACACTGAAGCTTTCTTT.

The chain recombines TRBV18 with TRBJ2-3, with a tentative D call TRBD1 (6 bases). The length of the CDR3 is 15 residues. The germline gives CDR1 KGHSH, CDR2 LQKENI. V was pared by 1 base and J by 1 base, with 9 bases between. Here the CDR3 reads CASSPRTGRTDTQYF. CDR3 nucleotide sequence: TGTGCCAGCTCACCACGTACAGGGCGCACAGATACGCAGTATTTT.

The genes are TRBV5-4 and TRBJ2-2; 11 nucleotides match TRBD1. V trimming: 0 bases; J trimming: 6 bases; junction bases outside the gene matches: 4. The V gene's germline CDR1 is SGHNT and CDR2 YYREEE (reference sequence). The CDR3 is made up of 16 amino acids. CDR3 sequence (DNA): TGTGCCAGCAGCTTGGCTCCGGGACAGGGGGCCGGGGAGCTGTTTTTT. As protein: CASSLAPGQGAGELFF.

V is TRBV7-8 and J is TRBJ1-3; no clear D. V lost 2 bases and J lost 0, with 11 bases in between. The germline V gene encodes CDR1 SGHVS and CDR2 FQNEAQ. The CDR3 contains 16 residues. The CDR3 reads CASSLPWRLSGNTIYF. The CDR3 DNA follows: TGTGCCAGCAGCTTACCTTGGAGGCTCTCTGGAAACACCATATATTTT. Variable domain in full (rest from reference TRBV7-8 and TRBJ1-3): GAGVSQSPRYKVAKRGQDVALRCDPISGHVSLFWYQQALGQGPEFLTYFQNEAQLDKSGLPSDRFFAERPEGSVSTLKIQRTQQEDSAVYLCASSLPWRLSGNTIYFGEGSWLTVV.

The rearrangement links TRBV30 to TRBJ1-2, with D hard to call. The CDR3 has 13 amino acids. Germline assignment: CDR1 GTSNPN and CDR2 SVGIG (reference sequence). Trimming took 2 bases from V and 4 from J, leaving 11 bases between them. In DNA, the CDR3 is TGTGCCTGGAGTCGGCGGGCCACCTATGGCTACACCTTC. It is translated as CAWSRRATYGYTF.

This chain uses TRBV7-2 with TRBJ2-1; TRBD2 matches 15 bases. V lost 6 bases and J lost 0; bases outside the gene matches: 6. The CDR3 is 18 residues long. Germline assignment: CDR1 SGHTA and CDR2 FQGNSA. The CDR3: CASRAGTSGGSSYNEQFF. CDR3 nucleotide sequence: TGTGCCAGCAGAGCCGGGACTAGCGGGGGGAGCTCCTACAATGAGCAGTTCTTC. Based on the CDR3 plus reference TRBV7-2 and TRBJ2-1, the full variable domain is GAGVSQSPSNKVTEKGKDVELRCDPISGHTALYWYRQSLGQGLEFLIYFQGNSAPDKSGLPSDRFSAERTGGSVSTLTIQRTQQEDSAVYLCASRAGTSGGSSYNEQFFGPGTRLTVL.

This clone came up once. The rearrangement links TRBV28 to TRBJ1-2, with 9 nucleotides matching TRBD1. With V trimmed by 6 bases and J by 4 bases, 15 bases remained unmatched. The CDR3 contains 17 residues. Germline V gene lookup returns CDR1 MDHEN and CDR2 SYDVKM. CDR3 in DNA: TGTGCCAGCAGGGCCAAGCGTGAGGGACAGGGACTCTATGGCTACACCTTC. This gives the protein CASRAKREGQGLYGYTF.

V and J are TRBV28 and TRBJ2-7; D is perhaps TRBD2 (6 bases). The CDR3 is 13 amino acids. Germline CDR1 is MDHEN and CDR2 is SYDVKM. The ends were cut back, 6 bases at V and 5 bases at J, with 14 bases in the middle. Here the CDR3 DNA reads TGTGCCAGCAGATTAGGGACTGCCGACGAGCAGTACTTC. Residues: CASRLGTADEQYF.

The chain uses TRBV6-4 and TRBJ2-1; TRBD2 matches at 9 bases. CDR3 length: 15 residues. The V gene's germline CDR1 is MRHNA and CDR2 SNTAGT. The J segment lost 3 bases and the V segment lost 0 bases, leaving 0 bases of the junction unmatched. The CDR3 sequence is CASSDSTSGYNEQFF. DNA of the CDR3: TGTGCCAGCAGTGACTCGACTAGCGGCTACAATGAGCAGTTCTTC.

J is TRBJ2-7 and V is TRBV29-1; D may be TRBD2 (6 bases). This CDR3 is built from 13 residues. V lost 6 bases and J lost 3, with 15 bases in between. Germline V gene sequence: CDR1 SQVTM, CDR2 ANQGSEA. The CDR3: CSVRGGPGYEQYF. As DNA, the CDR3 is TGCAGCGTGCGGGGCGGACCCGGCTACGAGCAGTACTTC.

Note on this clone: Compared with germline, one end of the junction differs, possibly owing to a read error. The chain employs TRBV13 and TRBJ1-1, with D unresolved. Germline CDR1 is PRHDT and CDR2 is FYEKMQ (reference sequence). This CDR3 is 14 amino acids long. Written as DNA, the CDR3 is TGTGCCAGCAGCTTTCAAGCGCTGAACACTGGAGCTTTCTTT. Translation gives CASSFQALNTGAFF.

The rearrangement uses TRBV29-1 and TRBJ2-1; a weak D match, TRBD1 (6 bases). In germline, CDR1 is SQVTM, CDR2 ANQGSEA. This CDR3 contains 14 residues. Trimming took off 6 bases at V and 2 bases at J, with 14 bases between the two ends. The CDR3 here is CSVVQGVPYNEQFF. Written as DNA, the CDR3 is TGCAGCGTGGTACAGGGAGTCCCCTACAATGAGCAGTTCTTC.

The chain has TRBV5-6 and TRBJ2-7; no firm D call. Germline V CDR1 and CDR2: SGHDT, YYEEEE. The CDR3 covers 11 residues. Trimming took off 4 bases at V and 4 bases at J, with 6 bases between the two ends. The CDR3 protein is CASSTLYEQYF. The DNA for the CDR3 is TGTGCCAGCAGCACCCTATACGAGCAGTACTTC.

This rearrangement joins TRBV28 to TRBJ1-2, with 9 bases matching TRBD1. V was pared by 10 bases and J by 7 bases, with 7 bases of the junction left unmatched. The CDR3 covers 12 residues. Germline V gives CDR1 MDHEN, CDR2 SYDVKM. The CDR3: CATGTGLGGYTF. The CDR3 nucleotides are TGTGCCACTGGGACAGGGCTCGGTGGCTACACCTTC.

CDR3 DNA: TGTGCCAGTAGTAGCCGGGGAACGAGACAGCCCCAGCATTTT. This encodes CASSSRGTRQPQHF. V usage is TRBV19 and J usage is TRBJ1-5; D is ambiguous. With 4 bases removed from V and 7 bases from J, the gap between germline ends came to 14 bases. Per germline, CDR1 LNHDA and CDR2 SQIVND (reference sequence). The CDR3 runs to 14 residues. The full variable domain, rest sourced from reference TRBV19 and TRBJ1-5, is DGGITQSPKYLFRKEGQNVTLSCEQNLNHDAMYWYRQDPGQGLRLIYYSQIVNDFQKGDIAEGYSVSREKKESFPLTVTSAQKNPTAFYLCASSSRGTRQPQHFGDGTRLSIL.

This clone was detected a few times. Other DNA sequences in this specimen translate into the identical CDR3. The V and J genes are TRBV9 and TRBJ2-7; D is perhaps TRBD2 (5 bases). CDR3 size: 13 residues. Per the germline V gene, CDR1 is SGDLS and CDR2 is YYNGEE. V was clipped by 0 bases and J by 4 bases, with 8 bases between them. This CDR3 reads CASSVVEGYEQYF. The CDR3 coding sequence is TGTGCCAGCAGCGTAGTTGAGGGATACGAGCAGTACTTC.

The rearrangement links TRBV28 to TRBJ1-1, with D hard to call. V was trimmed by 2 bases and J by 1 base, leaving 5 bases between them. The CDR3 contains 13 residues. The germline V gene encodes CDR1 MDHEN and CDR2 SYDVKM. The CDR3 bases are TGTGCCAGCAGTTTACCAGGGAACACTGAAGCTTTCTTT. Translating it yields CASSLPGNTEAFF.